These 6 T cell receptor beta chains share one sample of origin, sequenced in a study of cytomegalovirus exposure and HLA in healthy donors. Primers for the PCR totalled 60 Vbeta and 13 Jbeta. Method: immunoSEQ multiplex PCR; TCRdb's copy keeps in-frame clones and lacks some. The table shows about 150,000 clones, with 70% to 90% occurring only once. Material for sequencing was PBMCs. The receptor source for this set is a girl aged 10 to 17 in good health and CMV-seropositive.

The V gene is TRBV30, the J gene TRBJ1-1, with a weak D call TRBD1 (5 bases). Germline V CDR1 and CDR2: GTSNPN, SVGIG (reference sequence). This CDR3 has 15 amino acids. V was trimmed by 3 bases and J by 2 bases, leaving 16 bases between them. In DNA form, the CDR3 reads TGTGCCTGGAGCGTCGGAGGGGACCTAAACACTGAAGCTTTCTTT. Translation gives CAWSVGGDLNTEAFF.

The gene calls are TRBV2 and TRBJ2-7, with D perhaps matching TRBD1 (6 bases). The CDR3 is made up of 15 amino acids. Per the germline V gene, CDR1 is SNHLY and CDR2 is FYNNEI. The V and J ends lost 8 bases and 6 bases respectively, with 23 bases between them. The CDR3: CASWDPRGQGFEQYF. CDR3 coding DNA: TGTGCCAGCTGGGACCCCAGGGGACAAGGATTCGAGCAGTACTTC.

The rearrangement uses TRBV9 and TRBJ1-5; the D is unclear. The CDR3 contains 14 residues. The V end lost 0 bases, the J end lost 6 bases, and 10 bases lay between the germline ends. Germline lookup yields CDR1 SGDLS and CDR2 YYNGEE. CDR3: CASSVATEGQPQHF. CDR3 nucleotides: TGTGCCAGCAGCGTAGCTACAGAGGGTCAGCCCCAGCATTTT.

The chain links TRBV10-3 to TRBJ1-2, with 10 nucleotides matching TRBD1. The V gene end was trimmed by 10 bases and the J gene end by 8 bases; junction bases not matched to a gene: 10. CDR3 length: 13 amino acids. CDR1 is ENHRY, CDR2 SYGVKD, per germline. CDR3 in DNA: TGTGCCACCCACGGACAGGGGGAAGAGGGCTACACCTTC. Translated: CATHGQGEEGYTF.

The gene calls are TRBV27 and TRBJ2-2, with 7 bases lining up with TRBD2. V dropped 4 bases and J dropped 3; count of bases not matched to a gene: 11. The CDR3 loop spans 17 amino acids. Germline loops: CDR1 MNHEY, CDR2 SMNVEV (reference sequence). The CDR3 nucleotides read TGTGCCAGCAGTTCATCCTTCTCTAGCGGTTACACCGGGGAGCTGTTTTTT. Protein product: CASSSSFSSGYTGELFF.

This rearrangement joins TRBV28 to TRBJ2-7; 11 bases align to TRBD1. Germline CDR1 reads MDHEN; CDR2 reads SYDVKM. This CDR3 region has 14 residues. Trimming removed 8 bases from V and 3 bases from J; junction bases left unmatched: 6. The CDR3 sequence: CASCRTGGGYEQYF. The CDR3, as DNA: TGTGCCAGCTGCCGGACAGGGGGCGGCTACGAGCAGTACTTC.